Here is one T cell receptor (beta chain) with its context. Its specificity is unknown. Sequenced by immunoSEQ multiplex PCR; TCRdb stores in-frame clones only, minus some. The sample holds some 170,000 clones, about 92% seen once. This record belongs to a study of T cell responses to AZD1222 COVID-19 vaccine. General observations from the study: Spike-specific TCR breadth and depth went up after people got two AZD1222 doses. Among spike-specific TCRs, nearly half reportedly target unmutated variant regions. AZD1222 recipients seropositive at baseline numbered only five or six.

There are 19 residues in the CDR3. V shed 4 bases, J shed 4 bases, and the junction held 18 bases outside the gene matches. CDR1 is LNHDA, CDR2 SQIVND, per germline (reference sequence). The sequenced sample was peripheral blood, obtained on day 0 of AZD1222 vaccination. The source is an adult in good health. V is TRBV19 and J is TRBJ2-2; 7 bases match TRBD1. CDR3 amino acids: CASSTSPPHRGWGTGELFF. The CDR3 nucleotides are TGTGCCAGTAGTACATCCCCTCCCCACAGGGGATGGGGCACCGGGGAGCTGTTTTTT.